This T cell receptor beta chain was identified in a study of T-cell reconstitution after alpha-beta-depleted transplantation in children. Per the germline V gene, CDR1 is SGHDT and CDR2 is YYEEEE. The V and J ends lost 4 bases and 4 bases respectively, with 11 bases between them. The CDR3 runs to 13 residues. Only a few counts were recorded for this clonotype. Researchers prepared the TCRbeta library using unique molecular identifiers, the study reports. TCRdb processed the PCR reads anew with MiXCR; each CDR3 protein has one entry. The sample yields hundreds of thousands of distinct CDR3 sequences, around 16% seen once.

The specimen was PBMCs from the stem cell graft donor, collected from the stem cell graft. This clonotype was sampled from a human donor who donated a stem cell graft to a child with acute myeloid leukemia. This chain joins TRBV5-6 and TRBJ1-2; D ambiguous. This CDR3 is CASSPGRTYGYTF. The CDR3 DNA is TGTGCCAGCAGCCCTGGACGGACCTATGGCTACACCTTC.